This T cell receptor beta chain appears in the sequencing data of a study of blood T cell repertoires in COVID-19. The length of the CDR3 is 15 residues. Germline lookup yields CDR1 SGDLS and CDR2 YYNGEE. Trimming took 3 bases from V and 9 from J; bases not matched to a gene: 7. Libraries were prepared by immunoSEQ multiplex PCR; TCRdb keeps only in-frame clonotypes and omits some of them. Among under 200,000 clones listed, approximately 80% were seen once. The chain recombines TRBV9 with TRBJ1-6, with TRBD1 matching 9 bases. Sequencing was carried out using peripheral blood. The source of this sequence is a human donor in a cohort sampled during active COVID-19. The CDR3 is CASSAGQGTGSPLHF. CDR3 coding DNA: TGTGCCAGCAGCGCCGGACAGGGGACGGGTTCACCCCTCCACTTT.